Sequencing of this T cell receptor (beta chain) was carried out in a study of blood T cell repertoires in COVID-19. Whole-study context: Some COVID-19 samples were acute and others convalescent; all came from the United States, Italy and Spain.

Measured with immunoSEQ multiplex PCR; TCRdb has only the in-frame clones, and not every one. The top ten clones hold 3.5% to 4% of a sample with some 330,000 clones, over 75% of them seen once. CDR3 size: 12 residues. The V end lost 3 bases, the J end lost 7 bases, and 7 bases lay between the germline ends. Sequencing was done on a sample of peripheral blood. The chain recombines TRBV12-3 or TRBV12-4 with TRBJ2-1; no clear D gene. This sequence was found in a woman in her forties or fifties with active or convalescent COVID-19. CDR3 in amino acids: CASSFVGNEQFF. CDR3 nucleotides: TGTGCCAGCAGTTTTGTCGGGAATGAGCAGTTCTTC.